Presented here are 19 T cell receptor beta chains from one specimen sequenced in a study of T-cell reconstitution after alpha-beta-depleted transplantation in children. Unique molecular identifiers were incorporated during preparation of the TCRbeta library. TCRdb passed the PCR reads through MiXCR, listing each CDR3 protein once. The sample consists of approximately 300,000 distinct CDR3 sequences, roughly 9.1% of them appearing once. This specimen consisted of PBMCs, obtained before TCRalphabeta/CD19-depleted stem cell transplant. Receptor source: a boy under two years old with acute myeloid leukemia, due to receive a stem cell transplant.

The chain has TRBV7-2 and TRBJ2-4; perhaps TRBD1 as D (6 bases). The CDR3 extends over 15 amino acids. The germline V gene encodes CDR1 SGHTA and CDR2 FQGNSA. The V and J ends lost 5 bases and 6 bases respectively, with 17 bases between them. Written as DNA, the CDR3 is TGTGCCAGCAGCCTAACGATTGGGGGCAGAAACATTCAGTACTTC. Translating gives CASSLTIGGRNIQYF.

This clonotype was observed at least ten times. V and J are TRBV25-1 and TRBJ2-5; perhaps D is TRBD1 or TRBD2 (5 bases each). This CDR3 has 14 amino acids. The V gene lost 0 bases and the J gene lost 9 bases, with 14 bases spanning the gap. Germline assignment: CDR1 MGHDK and CDR2 SYGVNS. The CDR3 DNA sequence: TGTGCCAGCAGTGAATATGGCAATCGAGGGGCCCAGTACTTC. It translates to CASSEYGNRGAQYF.

This clonotype was detected ten times or more. V is TRBV28 and J is TRBJ2-4; D gene uncertain. V lost 6 bases and J lost 0, with 21 bases in between. Looked up from germline, CDR1 is MDHEN and CDR2 is SYDVKM. The length of the CDR3 is 18 residues. The CDR3 DNA reads as TGTGCCAGCAGCCGTTGGGTTGGAGCAAGTCTAGCCAAAAACATTCAGTACTTC. This gives the protein CASSRWVGASLAKNIQYF.

The chain employs TRBV12-3 or TRBV12-4 and TRBJ2-5; 10 bases are a match to TRBD1. The V and J ends lost 7 bases and 4 bases, in that order; junction bases with no gene match: 6. This CDR3 is built from 14 residues. CDR3 nucleotides: TGTGCCAGCACCTGCCGGGACAGGGGAGAGACCCAGTACTTC. Amino acid sequence: CASTCRDRGETQYF.

The chain links TRBV25-1 to TRBJ1-1; no clear D gene. Germline CDR1 is MGHDK and CDR2 is SYGVNS. This CDR3 comprises 15 residues. V lost 1 base and J 0 bases, leaving 9 bases between the germline ends. CDR3 sequence: CASSESRRLNTEAFF. Written as DNA, the CDR3 is TGTGCCAGCAGTGAATCTAGACGGTTGAACACTGAAGCTTTCTTT.

In the case of this clonotype: With a much larger clone just one base away, this may be a read error. This chain uses TRBV28 with TRBJ2-1, with 9 positions matching TRBD2. This CDR3 region has 15 residues. Germline loops: CDR1 MDHEN, CDR2 SYDVKM. The CDR3 loop is CAGSSTSGYYNEQFF. CDR3 sequence (DNA): TGTGCCGGCAGCTCGACTAGCGGTTACTACAATGAGCAGTTCTTC.

This clonotype was counted between two and nine times. The chain has TRBV5-6 and TRBJ2-1; 9 bases fit TRBD2. After removal of 10 bases from V and 2 bases from J, the junction contained 4 bases not matched to a gene. Germline V lookup: CDR1 SGHDT, CDR2 YYEEEE. The CDR3 length is 13 residues. CDR3 amino acids: CAGSGGTYNEQFF. CDR3 in DNA: TGTGCCGGTAGCGGGGGTACCTACAATGAGCAGTTCTTC.

This clonotype was found many times. The rearrangement joins TRBV2 to TRBJ2-5; D not resolved. V was pared by 3 bases and J by 0 bases, with 8 bases between. CDR3 size: 14 residues. Germline V gene lookup returns CDR1 SNHLY and CDR2 FYNNEI. CDR3 protein: CASSDRADQETQYF. The CDR3, as DNA: TGTGCCAGCAGTGATCGGGCAGACCAAGAGACCCAGTACTTC.

This clonotype was seen a few times. The V call is TRBV27, the J call TRBJ2-2, with 13 bases lining up with TRBD2. Germline trimming cut 5 bases from V and 5 bases from J; bases unmatched to any gene: 8. Looked up from germline, CDR1 is MNHEY and CDR2 is SMNVEV (reference sequence). CDR3 length: 17 amino acids. This CDR3 reads CASSTPGLAGWTGELFF. The DNA of the CDR3 is TGTGCCAGCAGTACGCCGGGACTAGCGGGATGGACCGGGGAGCTGTTTTTT.

At least ten counts were recorded for this clonotype. J is TRBJ2-3 and V is TRBV20-1; possible D gene TRBD2, 7 bases. Trimming stripped 7 bases from V and 4 bases from J, with 18 bases between. The CDR3 spans 14 residues. The germline CDR1 and CDR2 sequences are DFQATT and SNEGSKA (reference sequence). The CDR3 DNA reads TGCAGTGTGGACGGGGGGCGCATATCAGATACGCAGTATTTT. Amino acid sequence: CSVDGGRISDTQYF.

In this sample, this clonotype turned up many times. The chain recombines TRBV6-5 with TRBJ1-3; no clear D. V was shortened by 1 base and J by 0 bases, with 13 bases between the two germline ends. CDR3 length: 17 residues. CDR1 and CDR2 from the germline V gene are MNHEY and SVGAGI. The CDR3 protein is CASSYYSVRSSGNTIYF. The CDR3 DNA is TGTGCCAGCAGTTACTATAGCGTGAGGTCCTCTGGAAACACCATATATTTT.

This clonotype was seen at least ten times. The rearrangement links TRBV5-1 to TRBJ2-1; 9 bases match TRBD2. Germline trimming cut 3 bases from V and 3 bases from J; bases unmatched to any gene: 7. The CDR3 sequence is 16 residues long. The germline V gene encodes CDR1 SGHRS and CDR2 YFSETQ. CDR3 coding DNA: TGCGCCAGCAGCTGGGATCGACTAGCGGACTACAATGAGCAGTTCTTC. It codes for CASSWDRLADYNEQFF.

This clonotype was seen a few times. The gene calls are TRBV10-3 and TRBJ1-5; 8 positions agree with TRBD1. From germline, CDR1 is ENHRY and CDR2 SYGVKD. This CDR3 spans 16 amino acids. The trim removed 6 bases at V and 1 base at J, leaving 8 bases unmatched. This CDR3 reads CAISASQGESNQPQHF. The DNA for the CDR3 is TGTGCCATCAGCGCGTCACAGGGGGAAAGCAATCAGCCCCAGCATTTT.

This clonotype was counted a few times. The rearrangement links TRBV18 to TRBJ2-5, with a tentative D call TRBD1 (5 bases). V gave up 6 bases and J gave up 1 base, with 9 bases separating them. Germline V gene lookup returns CDR1 KGHSH and CDR2 LQKENI. CDR3 length: 13 amino acids. CDR3 in amino acids: CASSSGLQETQYF. CDR3 DNA sequence: TGTGCCAGCTCTTCAGGGCTCCAAGAGACCCAGTACTTC.

At least ten counts were recorded for this clonotype. The rearrangement joins TRBV11-2 to TRBJ2-5, with 7 bases that match TRBD1. The V gene end was trimmed by 1 base and the J gene end by 2 bases; junction bases not matched to a gene: 4. The CDR3 spans 15 residues. Per the germline V gene, CDR1 is SGHAT and CDR2 is FQNNGV. CDR3 in amino acids: CASSLGRTGQETQYF. The CDR3 region has the DNA TGTGCCAGCAGCTTAGGTCGGACAGGACAAGAGACCCAGTACTTC.

The table lists this clonotype with many counts. The rearrangement uses TRBV9 and TRBJ1-1; possible D gene TRBD1, 6 bases. Germline CDR1 is SGDLS and CDR2 is YYNGEE. With 3 bases removed from V and 5 bases from J, the gap between germline ends came to 11 bases. There are 13 residues in the CDR3. The CDR3 coding sequence is TGTGCCAGCAGCGCCGGGGGCCAGACTGAAGCTTTCTTT. Encoded protein: CASSAGGQTEAFF.

This clonotype was seen ten or more times. At one boundary the junction diverges from the germline segment, which might be a read error. CDR3 DNA: TGTGCCAGCAGCGTTGGGGCAGATACGCAGTATTTT. It specifies CASSVGADTQYF. The chain is built from TRBV5-1 and TRBJ2-3, with no clear D. CDR3 length: 12 residues. Germline CDR1 reads SGHRS; CDR2 reads YFSETQ.

This clonotype was counted at least ten times. V is TRBV9 and J is TRBJ1-3, with a weak D call TRBD1 (6 bases). Trimming stripped 2 bases from V and 1 base from J, with 7 bases between. The germline CDR1 and CDR2 sequences are SGDLS and YYNGEE. The CDR3 spans 14 residues. For the CDR3, the DNA is TGTGCCAGCAGCGTCGGGACATCTGGAAACACCATATATTTT. Its translation is CASSVGTSGNTIYF.

The chain uses TRBV7-2 and TRBJ2-7; 14 bases are shared with TRBD2. Germline values: CDR1 SGHTA, CDR2 FQGNSA. Trimming removed 1 base from V and 6 bases from J; junction bases left unmatched: 8. The CDR3 has 17 amino acids. CDR3 nucleotide sequence: TGTGCCAGCAGCTTAGGGTGCGCGACTAGCGGGAGGGGCGAGCAGTACTTC. It codes for CASSLGCATSGRGEQYF.